These T cell receptor beta chains were read from a single sample in a study of blood T cell repertoires in COVID-19. Measured with immunoSEQ multiplex PCR; TCRdb has only the in-frame clones, and not every one. Of hundreds of thousands of clones in the sample, approximately 90% are singletons; the top ten hold around 0.91%. The sequenced sample consisted of peripheral blood. These receptors all come from a woman aged 40 to 55 who had recovered from COVID-19. CDR3s include the opening cysteine and the closing phenylalanine or tryptophan. D genes are given only for firm matches.

D	J	V	CDR3
TRBD1	TRBJ2-4	TRBV30	CAWTSTGTAFQYF
TRBD1	TRBJ1-4	TRBV27	CASSRDRTPTNEKLFF
TRBD1	TRBJ1-4	TRBV24-1	CATSEGTVNEKLFF
NA	TRBJ2-7	TRBV9	CASSVGGGTSYEQYF
NA	TRBJ1-1	TRBV6-5	CASTHTVRTEAFF
NA	TRBJ1-2	TRBV4-3	CASSHPRAPYNYGYTF
TRBD1	TRBJ1-1	TRBV7-2	CASSSQRTGAEAFF
NA	TRBJ2-2	TRBV9	CASSPRGTGELFF
TRBD2	TRBJ2-1	TRBV6-4	CASSAGTSGSNEQFF
NA	TRBJ2-1	TRBV6-2/TRBV6-3	CASSYGGAAYNEQFF
TRBD1	TRBJ2-3	TRBV19	CASSPQGVPDTQYF